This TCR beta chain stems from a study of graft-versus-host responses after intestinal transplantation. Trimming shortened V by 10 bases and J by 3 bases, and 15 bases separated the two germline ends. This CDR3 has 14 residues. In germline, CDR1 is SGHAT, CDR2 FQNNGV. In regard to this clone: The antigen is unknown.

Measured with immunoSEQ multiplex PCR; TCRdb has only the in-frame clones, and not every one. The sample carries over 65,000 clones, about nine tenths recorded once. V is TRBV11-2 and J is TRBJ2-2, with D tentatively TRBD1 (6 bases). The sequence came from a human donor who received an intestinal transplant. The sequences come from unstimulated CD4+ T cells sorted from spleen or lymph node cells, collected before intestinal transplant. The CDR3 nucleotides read TGTGCCAACGCTGCCGGGACATACACCGGGGAGCTGTTTTTT. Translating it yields CANAAGTYTGELFF.